This T cell receptor beta chain was recorded in a study of liver allograft versus peripheral blood T cells. Study as a whole: Graft-liver T cell receptor repertoires were compared against recipient peripheral blood repertoires.

Broader study findings: In liver allografts, T cell receptor repertoires reportedly differed from the repertoires found in peripheral blood.

Judged by abundance, this clonotype is medium-sized. What it binds is not known. MiXCR, run by TCRdb on the reads, gives a single entry per CDR3 protein. Of 7,500 to 8,500 distinct CDR3 sequences in the sample, roughly a sixth were seen once. V shed 1 base, J shed 14 bases, and the junction held 8 bases outside the gene matches. CDR1 is MNHNS and CDR2 is SASEGT in the germline V gene. This CDR3 region has 14 residues. This clonotype originated in a human patient who had a liver transplant. Some T cells may be the graft donor's. The rearrangement links TRBV6-1 to TRBJ1-6; 7 nucleotides line up with TRBD1. CDR3 amino acids: CASSEVKDRPSLHF. Written as DNA, the CDR3 is TGTGCCAGCAGTGAAGTGAAGGACAGGCCGTCCCTCCACTTT.